The clone carrying this T cell receptor beta chain has just a few counts. Its antigen is unknown. It was cDNA, reverse transcribed from extracted RNA, that served as the sequencing template. Here immunoSEQ multiplex PCR was the method, and the copy in TCRdb shows in-frame clones only, minus some. The sample yields roughly 180,000 clones, 51% seen once. Treatment: oral pan-JAK inhibitor, 5-10 mg twice daily. Trimming cost V 3 bases and J 0 bases, with 7 bases left between them. Per the germline V gene, CDR1 is PRHDT and CDR2 is FYEKMQ (reference sequence). The CDR3 consists of 14 residues. The sample belongs to a study of CD8+ T cells in alopecia areata. The study, taken as a whole, reports: There were many expanded lesional clones persisting in scalp and blood during tofacitinib. Tofacitinib yielded significantly lower scalp clonality and fewer expanded CD8+ clones among the top 100. Affected lesional scalp, above all in alopecia totalis/universalis, was more clonal than normal scalp.

The rearrangement joins TRBV13 to TRBJ2-3; D may be TRBD1 (5 bases). The receptor was derived from a human donor with alopecia areata. The sequenced sample was CD8+ T cells sorted from blood, obtained around week 54, from a patient treated with tofacitinib. The CDR3 region is CASSFRASTDTQYF. CDR3 bases: TGTGCCAGCAGCTTCAGGGCTAGCACAGATACGCAGTATTTT.